This TCR beta chain was sequenced in a study of Ad26.COV2.S vaccination and SARS-CoV-2 variants (dated by TCRdb to the early 2020s). Turning to the overall study: Donors in the vaccine arm were drawn from COV1001, a multicentre, randomized, double-blind, placebo-controlled phase I-IIa trial testing Ad26.COV2.S in healthy adults. Ad26.COV2.S was given intramuscularly at 5x10^10 or 1x10^11 viral particles, as a single shot or as two shots 56 days apart. TCRbeta repertoire sequencing was used to assess the specificity and breadth of SARS-CoV-2-reactive T cell receptors after Ad26.COV2.S vaccination. A total of 32 samples were included in the TCR-sequenced set, comprising around 19 Ad26.COV2.S vaccine recipients, 5 placebo recipients and 8 SARS-CoV-2 convalescent individuals. Trial participants were randomized into five groups of five: low-dose or high-dose Ad26.COV2.S given once or twice, or placebo on both occasions. Blinding of investigators to trial group allocation was maintained during experiments and outcome assessment.

Overall results and qualifications from the work: Spike-specific TCR breadth was higher in Ad26.COV2.S recipients than in placebo recipients (P = 0.0014). According to the authors, total T cell responses may have been underestimated by the TCR breadth and depth analyses. Vaccine and placebo recipients had similar non-spike TCR breadth, a finding consistent with the vaccine containing only spike. After vaccination, spike-specific CD8+ and CD4+ T cell responses were reported to show substantial breadth. The study lacked the statistical power to compare responses across vaccine doses or regimens.

The label giving this sample's treatment or condition can be read as: over 15 received Ad26.COV2.S at low or high dose, single or two shots; 5 received placebo; per-sample allocation not given. For vaccine and placebo recipients, repertoires were sequenced using samples collected on day 63 after the first injection. Between 29 July and 7 August 2020, Cohort 1b enrolled about 27 adults aged 18-55 years at one site in Boston, USA. Ad26.COV2.S was a replication-incompetent adenovirus type 26 vector expressing a prefusion-stabilized SARS-CoV-2 spike protein from the original Wuhan strain. Comments on this clone: Its antigen is currently not known. It has no much larger one-base neighbor in the sample; base qualities were not kept. Additional DNA sequences in this sample encode the identical CDR3.

The immunoSEQ Assay was used to sequence TCRbeta CDR3 regions. After extraction, genomic DNA underwent amplification by bias-controlled multiplex PCR, followed by high-throughput sequencing. The original pipeline was this. To quantify the absolute abundance of every unique TCRbeta CDR3 region, sequences were collapsed and filtered. T cell fraction was estimated by normalizing TCRbeta template counts to usable DNA, with usable DNA measured through amplification of reference genes found in all nucleated cells. Repertoire TCRs were annotated as SARS-CoV-2-specific by exact matching of V gene, CDR3 amino acid sequence and J gene to a known reactive TCR set. MIRA supplied the reference SARS-CoV-2 TCR set, which was filtered for enrichment in COVID-19-positive ImmuneCODE repertoires so that public or cross-reactive TCRs were removed. Drawing on the MIRA antigens, annotated TCRs were analysed further at the level of specific ORF or position within ORF. Breadth was defined as annotated unique rearrangements over total unique productive rearrangements; depth was the summed frequency of those rearrangements. TCR breadth was compared between groups using two-sided Wilcoxon rank-sum tests. What TCRdb holds here is the immuneACCESS table cut down to in-frame rearrangements. Part of the clones is not present; checked against another copy, under half of the missing clones reflect an unresolved V gene, and the others are unexplained. The DNA was the basis for D and trimming; V, J and clone size are from that table. Recorded for this sample are 350,000 to 450,000 clones; approximately 91% of them occurred a single time. The ten largest clones add up to under 2% of the sample.

The CDR3 goes from the cysteine to the phenylalanine over 13 residues. Just CDR3 DNA is preserved here, 39 bases in frame from base 1. CDR1 and CDR2 were assigned from the germline V gene as SGHDN and FVKESK. Between the V and J ends, shortened by 4 bases and 1 base respectively, the junction contains 7 bases. This sample comprised peripheral blood, obtained in a trial of Ad26.COV2.S vaccine versus placebo. The receptor's source is a person between 18 and 60 years old who received the Ad26.COV2.S COVID-19 vaccine or a placebo. The sequence links TRBV14 to TRBJ1-1, and possibly TRBD1, on 5 matching bases. The DNA reads TGTGCCAGCAGCCGGGACCGGAACACTGAAGCTTTCTTT. Its coded protein is CASSRDRNTEAFF. The variable domain in full, with residues beyond the CDR3 obtained from the reference TRBV14 and TRBJ1-1 genes, is EAGVTQFPSHSVIEKGQTVTLRCDPISGHDNLYWYRRVMGKEIKFLLHFVKESKQDESGMPNNRFLAERTGGTYSTLKVQPAELEDSGVYFCASSRDRNTEAFFGQGTRLTVV.